This paragraph reports one TCR beta chain. Its antigen is not known. This entry comes from a study of siplizumab effects on memory and regulatory T cells. The CDR3 length is 13 residues. V was cut by 0 bases and J by 4 bases, with 7 bases left in between. CDR1 is SEHNR, CDR2 FQNEAQ, per germline (reference sequence). Clones were read by immunoSEQ multiplex PCR, and TCRdb kept only the in-frame ones, dropping some. The sample consists of 70,000 to 100,000 clones, approximately 96% of them appearing once. Notes on the study in general: Researchers did not confirm the suppressive function of proliferating Tregs from siplizumab cultures.

What was sequenced was naive CD4+ T cells sorted from blood. The sequence was collected from a human donor in good health. The chain employs TRBV7-9 and TRBJ2-7; D could derive from TRBD1 or TRBD2 (5 bases each). DNA for the CDR3: TGTGCCAGCAGCTTAGCGGGGGTTTACGAGCAGTACTTC. It codes for CASSLAGVYEQYF.